This T cell receptor (beta chain) is from a study of response to subunit inactivated influenza vaccine. General study points: Authors suggested that a seasonal influenza vaccination recruits few new T cells each time.

TCRdb redid the calling of the RT-PCR reads with MiXCR, one entry per CDR3 protein. Here the sample spans roughly 790,000 distinct CDR3 sequences, less than 25% being singletons. This CDR3 has 14 residues. Germline V CDR1 and CDR2: KGHSH, LQKENI. V shed 3 bases and J shed 0 bases, with 9 bases lying between them. Notes on this clonotype: What it binds is not known.

The rearrangement joins TRBV18 to TRBJ2-7; D is perhaps TRBD2 (6 bases). This sample comprised PBMCs from blood, obtained 5 to 6 days after vaccination. The sequence derives from a man aged 50-59 years who received an inactivated influenza vaccine. DNA for the CDR3: TGTGCCAGCTCACCTGGGGGGAACTCCTACGAGCAGTACTTC. It specifies CASSPGGNSYEQYF.